The 20 T cell receptor beta chains below were found in one sample sequenced in a study. Using its own MiXCR run on the 5' RACE reads, TCRdb lists one record per CDR3 protein. Of 5,000 to 7,000 distinct CDR3 sequences in the sample, 50% to 65% were seen once. Sequencing was done on a sample of memory CD4+ T cells sorted from blood. Specified subset: memory CD4+ T cells, CD4+CD45RO+CD25-. These receptors originate from a female donor with breast cancer.

The chain links TRBV4-1 to TRBJ1-1, with D perhaps matching TRBD1 (5 bases). This CDR3 is built from 13 residues. Trimming shortened V by 4 bases and J by 6 bases, and 12 bases separated the two germline ends. Looked up from germline, CDR1 is MGHRA and CDR2 is YSYEKL. In DNA, the CDR3 is TGCGCCAGCAGCCGACAAGGGACCTCTGAAGCTTTCTTT. Amino acid sequence: CASSRQGTSEAFF.

The chain recombines TRBV20-1 with TRBJ1-5; D might be TRBD1 (6 bases). CDR3 length: 16 residues. Looked up from germline, CDR1 is DFQATT and CDR2 is SNEGSKA (reference sequence). Trimming pared 4 bases from V and 5 bases from J, leaving 21 bases between. CDR3 amino acids: CSAKTSGHQGDQPQHF. CDR3 bases: TGCAGTGCTAAAACATCGGGACATCAAGGTGATCAGCCCCAGCATTTT.

Concerning this clonotype itself: This may arise from a read error, as a much more abundant clone is one base away. V usage is TRBV20-1 and J usage is TRBJ1-1; D is unclear. Trimming pared 5 bases from V and 4 bases from J, leaving 20 bases between. The CDR3 loop spans 15 amino acids. Per the germline V gene, CDR1 is DFQATT and CDR2 is SNEGSKA (reference sequence). The CDR3 sequence is CSALLWRGMGTEAFF. The CDR3 region has the DNA TGCAGTGCTCTTCTTTGGCGAGGCATGGGCACTGAAGCTTTCTTT.

About this clonotype itself: At one end the junction does not follow the germline gene, possibly because of a read error. The chain has TRBV6-6 and TRBJ1-3; no reliable D call. This CDR3 comprises 16 residues. Looked up from germline, CDR1 is MNHNY and CDR2 is SVGAGI (reference sequence). In DNA, the CDR3 is TGTGCCAGCATTGGAGGGCTGGGGATCTCTGGAAACGCCATATATTTT. Protein sequence: CASIGGLGISGNAIYF.

The rearrangement links TRBV7-3 to TRBJ1-1; a weak D match, TRBD1 (5 bases). Germline CDR1 is SGHTA and CDR2 is FQGTGA. The V and J ends lost 5 bases and 2 bases respectively, with 18 bases between them. This CDR3 contains 16 residues. Written as DNA, the CDR3 is TGTGCCAGCAGCCAAGATTCACGACAGCAAAACACTGAAGCTTTCTTT. This translates into CASSQDSRQQNTEAFF.

This clonotype is termed large. V gene TRBV20-1 combines with J gene TRBJ2-1; D unresolved. Trimming stripped 3 bases from V and 1 base from J, with 4 bases between. Germline CDR1 and CDR2: DFQATT and SNEGSKA (reference sequence). The CDR3 loop spans 12 amino acids. CDR3 protein: CSARRSYNEQFF. CDR3 DNA: TGCAGTGCTAGGAGATCCTACAATGAGCAGTTCTTC.

This clonotype has only a few counts. The chain links TRBV29-1 to TRBJ2-7; D remains unclear. Germline V CDR1 and CDR2: SQVTM, ANQGSEA. The V and J ends lost 7 bases and 2 bases respectively, with 18 bases between them. The CDR3 has 14 residues. The CDR3 DNA reads as TGCAGCGCTGCCGACTGGGCCGTAACCTACGAGCAGTACTTC. Protein: CSAADWAVTYEQYF.

The chain employs TRBV3-1 and TRBJ1-6, with D uncertain. The length of the CDR3 is 12 residues. V shed 5 bases and J shed 10 bases, with 9 bases lying between them. Per the germline V gene, CDR1 is LGHDT and CDR2 is YNNKEL (reference sequence). CDR3 nucleotide sequence: TGTGCCAGCAGCGGAAATATCTCACCCCTCCACTTT. It translates to CASSGNISPLHF.

This clonotype has a handful of counts. The rearrangement joins TRBV20-1 to TRBJ2-1, with 9 nucleotides matching TRBD1. V lost 6 bases to trimming and J lost 7 bases; unmatched junction nucleotides: 10. From germline, CDR1 is DFQATT and CDR2 SNEGSKA (reference sequence). CDR3 length: 14 amino acids. CDR3 nucleotides: TGCAGTGCCCGACGAGGGACAGGGTCTAATGAGCAGTTCTTC. Translated, it gives CSARRGTGSNEQFF.

This clonotype has a handful of counts. CDR3 amino acids: CASSLNSGTDTQYF. DNA for the CDR3: TGTGCCAGCAGCTTAAATAGCGGCACAGATACGCAGTATTTT. The rearrangement uses TRBV7-3 and TRBJ2-3; perhaps TRBD2 as D (5 bases). This CDR3 spans 14 amino acids. Trimming pared 1 base from V and 1 base from J, leaving 6 bases between. The germline gives CDR1 SGHTA, CDR2 FQGTGA.

V is TRBV20-1 and J is TRBJ2-5; the D call may be TRBD1 or TRBD2 (5 bases each). The CDR3 is 15 amino acids. Per germline, CDR1 DFQATT and CDR2 SNEGSKA (reference sequence). Trimming shortened V by 6 bases and J by 4 bases, and 21 bases separated the two germline ends. This CDR3 is CSATPVLGARETQYF. The DNA of the CDR3 is TGCAGTGCAACCCCAGTACTAGGGGCTAGAGAGACCCAGTACTTC.

Turning to this clonotype: The germline gene is not matched at one end of the junction; a read error may be the cause. The J gene is TRBJ2-3, the V gene TRBV20-1, with 7 bases lining up with TRBD2. Germline V lookup: CDR1 DFQATT, CDR2 SNEGSKA (reference sequence). This CDR3 region has 14 residues. CDR3 region: CSAPPGGRTGTQYF. CDR3 nucleotides: TGCAGTGCCCCCCCTGGCGGGAGAACAGGTACGCAGTATTTT.

The chain links TRBV20-1 to TRBJ2-2, with D perhaps given as TRBD1 or TRBD2 (6 bases each). The CDR3 is made up of 13 amino acids. V was clipped by 3 bases and J by 7 bases, with 12 bases between them. The V gene's germline CDR1 is DFQATT and CDR2 SNEGSKA (reference sequence). The CDR3 sequence is CSASAGQGGELFF. CDR3 sequence (DNA): TGCAGTGCTAGCGCGGGACAAGGCGGGGAGCTGTTTTTT.

The chain has TRBV12-3 or TRBV12-4 and TRBJ2-3, with TRBD1 matching over 9 bases. The V and J ends lost 5 bases and 0 bases, in that order; junction bases with no gene match: 6. This CDR3 is built from 16 residues. In DNA, the CDR3 is TGTGCCAGCAGTCGGGACAGGGAGTACAGCACAGATACGCAGTATTTT. This sequence encodes CASSRDREYSTDTQYF.

CDR3 region: CASSLGLMGNRNTEAFF. CDR3 bases: TGTGCCAGCAGCTTAGGGCTGATGGGGAACAGGAACACTGAAGCTTTCTTT. The chain is built from TRBV11-3 and TRBJ1-1; D not resolved. CDR3 length: 17 amino acids. The germline V gene has CDR1 SGHNT and CDR2 YENEEA. Between the trimmed V and J ends, which lost 1 base and 1 base, there was a span of 16 bases.

The chain links TRBV9 to TRBJ2-7; D is uncertain. CDR3 length: 14 residues. CDR1 and CDR2 (germline): SGDLS, YYNGEE. V shed 2 bases and J shed 1 base, with 10 bases lying between them. The CDR3 protein is CASSVAPESYEQYF. The CDR3 region has the DNA TGTGCCAGCAGCGTCGCGCCGGAATCCTACGAGCAGTACTTC.

A word on this clonotype: A much larger clone is a single base away; this may be a read error. The chain is built from TRBV12-3 or TRBV12-4 and TRBJ2-3; D is undetermined. V dropped 8 bases and J dropped 1 base, with 16 bases sitting between them. The CDR3 has 15 amino acids. CDR3 sequence: CASALEVFGTDTQYF. The CDR3, as DNA: TGTGCCAGCGCCCTCGAGGTCTTCGGCACAGATACGCAGTATTTT.

This clonotype turned up a few times. The chain recombines TRBV20-1 with TRBJ2-7, with a tentative D call TRBD1 (5 bases). Per germline, CDR1 DFQATT and CDR2 SNEGSKA (reference sequence). V was trimmed by 6 bases and J by 4 bases, leaving 10 bases between them. The CDR3 is 11 amino acids. The CDR3 DNA follows: TGCAGTGCCCCGACAGAGTACGAGCAGTACTTC. Translation: CSAPTEYEQYF.

The chain links TRBV7-3 to TRBJ2-3; 8 bases are a match to TRBD2. The V and J ends lost 5 bases and 1 base, in that order; junction bases with no gene match: 5. Germline CDR1 and CDR2: SGHTA and FQGTGA. This CDR3 comprises 15 residues. This CDR3 is CASSPNSGGTDTQYF. For the CDR3, the DNA is TGTGCCAGCAGCCCTAATAGCGGGGGCACAGATACGCAGTATTTT.

CDR3 amino acids: CASSIGSVNTEAFF. CDR3 sequence (DNA): TGCGCCAGCAGCATTGGGTCAGTGAACACTGAAGCTTTCTTT. The rearrangement joins TRBV5-1 to TRBJ1-1; D gene unclear. CDR3 length: 14 amino acids. Per the germline V gene, CDR1 is SGHRS and CDR2 is YFSETQ. Trimming left V 4 bases short and J 0 bases short, with 10 bases between.